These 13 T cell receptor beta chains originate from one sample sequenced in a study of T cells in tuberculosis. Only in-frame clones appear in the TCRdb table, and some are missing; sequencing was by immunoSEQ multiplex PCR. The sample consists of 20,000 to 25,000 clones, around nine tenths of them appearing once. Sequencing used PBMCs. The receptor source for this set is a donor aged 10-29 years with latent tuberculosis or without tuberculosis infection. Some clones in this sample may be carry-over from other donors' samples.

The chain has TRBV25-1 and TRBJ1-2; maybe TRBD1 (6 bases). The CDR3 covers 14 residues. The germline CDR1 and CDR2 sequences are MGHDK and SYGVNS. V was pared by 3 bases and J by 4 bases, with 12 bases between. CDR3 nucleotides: TGTGCCAGCAGTGACAGGGGCCTCCGCTATGGCTACACCTTC. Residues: CASSDRGLRYGYTF.

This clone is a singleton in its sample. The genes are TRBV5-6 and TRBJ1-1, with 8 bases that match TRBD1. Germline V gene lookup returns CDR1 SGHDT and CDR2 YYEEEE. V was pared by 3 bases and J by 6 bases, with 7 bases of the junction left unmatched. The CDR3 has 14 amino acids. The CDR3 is CASSSRDRRPEAFF. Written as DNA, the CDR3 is TGTGCCAGCAGCTCCCGGGACAGGCGGCCTGAAGCTTTCTTT.

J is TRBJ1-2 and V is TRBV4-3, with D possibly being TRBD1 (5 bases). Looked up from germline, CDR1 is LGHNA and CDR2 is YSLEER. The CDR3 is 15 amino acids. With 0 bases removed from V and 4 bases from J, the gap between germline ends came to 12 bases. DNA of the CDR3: TGCGCCAGCAGCCAAGACGGAGGGGCGAGCTATGGCTACACCTTC. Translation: CASSQDGGASYGYTF.

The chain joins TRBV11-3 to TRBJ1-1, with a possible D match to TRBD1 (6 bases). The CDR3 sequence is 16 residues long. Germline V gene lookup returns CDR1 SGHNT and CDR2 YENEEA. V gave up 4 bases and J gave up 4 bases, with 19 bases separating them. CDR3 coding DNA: TGTGCCAGCAGCTCGTCCATACAGGGAAGGTCCACTGAAGCTTTCTTT. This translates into CASSSSIQGRSTEAFF.

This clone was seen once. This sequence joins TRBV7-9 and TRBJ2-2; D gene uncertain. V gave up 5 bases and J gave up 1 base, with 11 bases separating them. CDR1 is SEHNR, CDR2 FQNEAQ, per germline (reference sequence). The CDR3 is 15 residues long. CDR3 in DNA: TGTGCCAGCAGCCCCCCCCGCGGGAACACCGGGGAGCTGTTTTTT. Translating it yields CASSPPRGNTGELFF.

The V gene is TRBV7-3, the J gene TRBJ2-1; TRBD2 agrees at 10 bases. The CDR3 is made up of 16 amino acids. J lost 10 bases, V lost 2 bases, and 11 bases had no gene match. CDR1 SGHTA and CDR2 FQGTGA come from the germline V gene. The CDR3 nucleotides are TGTGCCAGCAGCTTATTGGGTAGCGGGAGGTTTTGGGAGCAGTTCTTC. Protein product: CASSLLGSGRFWEQFF.

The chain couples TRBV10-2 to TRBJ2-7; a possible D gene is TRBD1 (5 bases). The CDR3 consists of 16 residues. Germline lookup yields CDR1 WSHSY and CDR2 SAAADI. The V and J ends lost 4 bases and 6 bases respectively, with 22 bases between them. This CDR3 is CASSASGRTGESEQYF. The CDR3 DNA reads TGCGCCAGCAGTGCCTCGGGTAGAACAGGCGAGTCCGAGCAGTACTTC.

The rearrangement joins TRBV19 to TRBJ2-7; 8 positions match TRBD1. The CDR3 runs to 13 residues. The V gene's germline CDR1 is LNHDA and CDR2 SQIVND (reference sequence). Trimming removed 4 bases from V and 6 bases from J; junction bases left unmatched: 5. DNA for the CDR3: TGTGCCAGTAGTACAGGGGGCCTTGGCGAGCAGTACTTC. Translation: CASSTGGLGEQYF.

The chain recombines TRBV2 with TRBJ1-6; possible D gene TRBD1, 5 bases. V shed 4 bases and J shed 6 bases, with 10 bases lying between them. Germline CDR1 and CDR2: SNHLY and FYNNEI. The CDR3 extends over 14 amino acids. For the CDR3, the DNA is TGTGCCAGCAGTGGCGGGACGGTTAATTCACCCCTCCACTTT. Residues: CASSGGTVNSPLHF.

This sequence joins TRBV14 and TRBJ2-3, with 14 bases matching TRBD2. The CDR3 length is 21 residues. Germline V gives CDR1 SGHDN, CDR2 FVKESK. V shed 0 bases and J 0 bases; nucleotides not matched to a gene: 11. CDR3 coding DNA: TGTGCCAGCAGCCAAGACTGGGGACTAGCGGGAGCCCCATCCAGCACAGATACGCAGTATTTT. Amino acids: CASSQDWGLAGAPSSTDTQYF.

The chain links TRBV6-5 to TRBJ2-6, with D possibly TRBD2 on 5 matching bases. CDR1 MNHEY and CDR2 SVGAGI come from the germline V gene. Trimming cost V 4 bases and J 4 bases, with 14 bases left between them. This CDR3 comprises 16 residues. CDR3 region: CASSSQRTLGANVLTF. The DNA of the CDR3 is TGTGCCAGCAGTTCCCAACGGACTCTGGGGGCCAACGTCCTGACTTTC.

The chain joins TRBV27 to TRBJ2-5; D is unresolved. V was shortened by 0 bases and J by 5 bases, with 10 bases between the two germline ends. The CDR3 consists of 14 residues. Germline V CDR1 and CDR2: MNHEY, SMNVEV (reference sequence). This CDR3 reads CASSLSWQAETQYF. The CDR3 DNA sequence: TGTGCCAGCAGTTTATCGTGGCAGGCTGAGACCCAGTACTTC.

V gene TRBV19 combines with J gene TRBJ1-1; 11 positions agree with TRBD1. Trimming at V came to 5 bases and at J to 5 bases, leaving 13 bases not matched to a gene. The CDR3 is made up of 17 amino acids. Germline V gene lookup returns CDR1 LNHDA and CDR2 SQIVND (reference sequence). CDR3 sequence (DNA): TGTGCCAGTAGTGCCGGGACAGGGGGGACGTATTTGACTGAAGCTTTCTTT. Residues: CASSAGTGGTYLTEAFF.